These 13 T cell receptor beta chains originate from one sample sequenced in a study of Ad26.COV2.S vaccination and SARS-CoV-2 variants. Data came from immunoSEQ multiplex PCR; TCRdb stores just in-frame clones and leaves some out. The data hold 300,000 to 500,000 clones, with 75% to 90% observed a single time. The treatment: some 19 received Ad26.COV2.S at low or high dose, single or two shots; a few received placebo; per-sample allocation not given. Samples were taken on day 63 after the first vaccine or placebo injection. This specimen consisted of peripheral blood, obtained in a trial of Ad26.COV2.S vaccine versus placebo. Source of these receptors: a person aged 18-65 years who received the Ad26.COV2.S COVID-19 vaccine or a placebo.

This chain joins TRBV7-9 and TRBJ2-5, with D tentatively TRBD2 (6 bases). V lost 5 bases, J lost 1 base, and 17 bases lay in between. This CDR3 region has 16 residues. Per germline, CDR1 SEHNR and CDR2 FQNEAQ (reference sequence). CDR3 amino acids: CASSVSFRGSQETQYF. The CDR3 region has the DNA TGTGCCAGCAGCGTATCTTTCCGGGGGAGCCAAGAGACCCAGTACTTC.

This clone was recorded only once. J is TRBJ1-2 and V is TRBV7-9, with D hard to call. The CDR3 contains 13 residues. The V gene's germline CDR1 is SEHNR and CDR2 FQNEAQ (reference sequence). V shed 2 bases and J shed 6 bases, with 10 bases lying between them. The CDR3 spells CASSLRVLDGYTF. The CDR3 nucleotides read TGTGCCAGCAGCTTAAGAGTTTTGGATGGCTACACCTTC. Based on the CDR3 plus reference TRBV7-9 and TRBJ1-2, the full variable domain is DTGVSQNPRHKITKRGQNVTFRCDPISEHNRLYWYRQTLGQGPEFLTYFQNEAQLEKSRLLSDRFSAERPKGSFSTLEIQRTEQGDSAMYLCASSLRVLDGYTFGSGTRLTVV.

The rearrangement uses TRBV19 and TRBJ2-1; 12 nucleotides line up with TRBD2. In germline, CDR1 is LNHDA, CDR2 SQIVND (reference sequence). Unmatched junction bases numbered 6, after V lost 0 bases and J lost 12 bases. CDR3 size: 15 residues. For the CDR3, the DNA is TGTGCCAGTAGTATAGATCTAGCGGGGGGGCCAGGGCAGTTCTTC. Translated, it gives CASSIDLAGGPGQFF.

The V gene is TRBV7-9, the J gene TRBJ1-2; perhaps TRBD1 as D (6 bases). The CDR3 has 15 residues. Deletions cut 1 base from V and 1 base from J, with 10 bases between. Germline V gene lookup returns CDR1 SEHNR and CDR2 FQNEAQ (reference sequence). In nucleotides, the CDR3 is TGTGCCAGCAGCTTAGGGACACAGGGTAACTATGGCTACACCTTC. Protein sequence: CASSLGTQGNYGYTF.

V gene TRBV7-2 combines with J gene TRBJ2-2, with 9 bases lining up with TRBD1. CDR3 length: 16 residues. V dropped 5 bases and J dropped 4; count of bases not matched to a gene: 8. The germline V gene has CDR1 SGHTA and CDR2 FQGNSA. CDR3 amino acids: CASSLRTGAGTGELFF. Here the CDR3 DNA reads TGTGCCAGCAGCCTCCGGACAGGGGCCGGCACCGGGGAGCTGTTTTTT.

The CDR3 coding sequence is TGTGCCAGCAGCCCACTTCCGGGACAGGTCGAGATGAACACTGAAGCTTTCTTT. This encodes CASSPLPGQVEMNTEAFF. The chain joins TRBV14 to TRBJ1-1, with TRBD1 matching over 8 bases. The V and J ends lost 4 bases and 0 bases, in that order; junction bases with no gene match: 13. The CDR3 sequence is 18 residues long. Germline V gene lookup returns CDR1 SGHDN and CDR2 FVKESK.

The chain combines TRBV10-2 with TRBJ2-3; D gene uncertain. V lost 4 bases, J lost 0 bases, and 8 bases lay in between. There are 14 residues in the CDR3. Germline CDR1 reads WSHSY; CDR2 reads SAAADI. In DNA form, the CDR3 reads TGCGCCAGCAGTGCGACGGATAGCACAGATACGCAGTATTTT. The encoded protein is CASSATDSTDTQYF.

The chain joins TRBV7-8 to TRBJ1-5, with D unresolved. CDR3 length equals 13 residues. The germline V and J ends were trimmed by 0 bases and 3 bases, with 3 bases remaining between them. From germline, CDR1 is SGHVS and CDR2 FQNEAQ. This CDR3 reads CASSLAVNQPQHF. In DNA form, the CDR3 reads TGTGCCAGCAGCTTAGCTGTCAATCAGCCCCAGCATTTT.

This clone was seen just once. CDR3 amino acids: CASSYGQGNGYTF. DNA for the CDR3: TGTGCCAGCAGTTACGGGCAGGGCAATGGCTACACCTTC. The gene calls are TRBV6-2 or TRBV6-3 and TRBJ1-2; perhaps TRBD1 as D (5 bases). The CDR3 sequence is 13 residues long. The germline V gene encodes CDR1 MNHEY and CDR2 SVGEGT. V lost 2 bases, J lost 6 bases, and 10 bases lay in between.

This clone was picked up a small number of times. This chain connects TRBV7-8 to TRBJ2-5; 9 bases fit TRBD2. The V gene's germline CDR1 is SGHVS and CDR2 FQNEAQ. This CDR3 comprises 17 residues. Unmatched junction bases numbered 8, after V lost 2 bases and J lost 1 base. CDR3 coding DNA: TGTGCCAGCAGCTTAAGGCCTAGCGGGAACACCCAAGAGACCCAGTACTTC. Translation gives CASSLRPSGNTQETQYF.

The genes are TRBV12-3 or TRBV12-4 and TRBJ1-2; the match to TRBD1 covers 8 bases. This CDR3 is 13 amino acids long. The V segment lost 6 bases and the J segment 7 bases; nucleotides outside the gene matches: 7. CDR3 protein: CASRPRQGSGYTF. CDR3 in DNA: TGTGCCAGCAGACCGAGACAGGGGTCTGGCTACACCTTC.

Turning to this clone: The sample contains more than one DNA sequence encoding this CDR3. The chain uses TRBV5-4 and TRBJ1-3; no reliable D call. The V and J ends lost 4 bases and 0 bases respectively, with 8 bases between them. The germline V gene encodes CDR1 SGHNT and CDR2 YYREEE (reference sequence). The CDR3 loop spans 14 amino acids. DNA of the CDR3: TGTGCCAGCAGCCTGGGGAGCTCTGGAAACACCATATATTTT. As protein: CASSLGSSGNTIYF.

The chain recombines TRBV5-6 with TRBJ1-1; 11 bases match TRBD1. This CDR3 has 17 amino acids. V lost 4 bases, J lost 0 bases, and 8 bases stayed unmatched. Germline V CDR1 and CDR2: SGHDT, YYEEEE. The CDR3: CASSAMRTGGMNTEAFF. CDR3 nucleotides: TGTGCCAGCAGCGCCATGAGGACAGGGGGCATGAACACTGAAGCTTTCTTT.